This T cell receptor (beta chain) originates from a study of control samples from healthy donors and cancer patients. The repertoire was sequenced with immunoSEQ multiplex PCR; TCRdb's copy has only in-frame clones and lacks some. The table has 100,000 to 150,000 clones, roughly 87% seen once. V lost 3 bases, J lost 7 bases, and 12 bases lay in between. CDR1 KGHSH and CDR2 LQKENI come from the germline V gene. The CDR3 is made up of 14 amino acids. Sequenced sample: blood. J is TRBJ1-4 and V is TRBV18; D gene ambiguous. The clonotype comes from a man aged 18 to 30 in good health. Written as DNA, the CDR3 is TGTGCCAGCTCACCGTCCGGGCCAGCTGAAAAACTGTTTTTT. It translates to CASSPSGPAEKLFF.